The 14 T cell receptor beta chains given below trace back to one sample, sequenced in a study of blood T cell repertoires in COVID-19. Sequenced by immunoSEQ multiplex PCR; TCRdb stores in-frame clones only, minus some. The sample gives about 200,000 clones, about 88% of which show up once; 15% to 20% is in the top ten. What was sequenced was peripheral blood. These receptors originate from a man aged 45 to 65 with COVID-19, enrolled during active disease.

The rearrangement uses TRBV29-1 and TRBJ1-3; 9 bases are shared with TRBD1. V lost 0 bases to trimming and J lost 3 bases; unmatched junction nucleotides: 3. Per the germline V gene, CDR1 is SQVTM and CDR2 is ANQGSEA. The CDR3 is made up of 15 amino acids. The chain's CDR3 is CSVEEPGQGGNTIYF. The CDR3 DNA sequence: TGCAGCGTTGAAGAACCGGGACAGGGTGGAAACACCATATATTTT. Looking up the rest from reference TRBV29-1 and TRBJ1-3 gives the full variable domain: SAVISQKPSRDICQRGTSLTIQCQVDSQVTMMFWYRQQPGQSLTLIATANQGSEATYESGFVIDKFPISRPNLTFSTLTVSNMSPEDSSIYLCSVEEPGQGGNTIYFGEGSWLTVV.

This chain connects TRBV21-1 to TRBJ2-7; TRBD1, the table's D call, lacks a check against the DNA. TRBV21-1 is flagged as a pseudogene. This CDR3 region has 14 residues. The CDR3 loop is CASSKAGQIYEQYF. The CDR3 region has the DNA TGTGCCAGCAGCAAAGCAGGACAGATCTACGAGCAGTACTTC.

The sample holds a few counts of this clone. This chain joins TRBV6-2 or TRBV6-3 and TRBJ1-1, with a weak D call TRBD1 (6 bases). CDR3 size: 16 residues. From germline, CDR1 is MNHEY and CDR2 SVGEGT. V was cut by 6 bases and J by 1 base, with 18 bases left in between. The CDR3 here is CASSPQKGVGNTEAFF. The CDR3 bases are TGTGCCAGCAGCCCTCAGAAGGGGGTGGGGAACACTGAAGCTTTCTTT.

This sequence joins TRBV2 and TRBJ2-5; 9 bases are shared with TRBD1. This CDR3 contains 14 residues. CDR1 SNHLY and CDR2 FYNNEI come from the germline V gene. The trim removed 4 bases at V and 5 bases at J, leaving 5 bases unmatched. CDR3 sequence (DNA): TGTGCCAGCAGTGGACAGGGGGAGGGGGAGACCCAGTACTTC. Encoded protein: CASSGQGEGETQYF.

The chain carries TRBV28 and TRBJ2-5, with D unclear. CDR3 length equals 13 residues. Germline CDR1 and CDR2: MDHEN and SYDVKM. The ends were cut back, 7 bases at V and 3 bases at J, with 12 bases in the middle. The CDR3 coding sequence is TGTGCCAGCACCCCCCACAGTGAAGAGACCCAGTACTTC. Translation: CASTPHSEETQYF.

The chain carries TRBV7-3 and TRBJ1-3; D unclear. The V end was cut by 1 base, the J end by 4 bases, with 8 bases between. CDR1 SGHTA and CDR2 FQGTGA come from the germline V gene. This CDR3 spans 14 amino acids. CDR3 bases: TGTGCCAGCAGCTTAAGCAGTCCCGGAAACACCATATATTTT. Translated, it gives CASSLSSPGNTIYF.

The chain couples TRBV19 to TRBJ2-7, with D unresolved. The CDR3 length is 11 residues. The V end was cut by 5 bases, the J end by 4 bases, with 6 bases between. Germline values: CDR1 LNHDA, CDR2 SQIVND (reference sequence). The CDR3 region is CASSADYEQYF. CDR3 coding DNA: TGTGCCAGTAGTGCGGATTACGAGCAGTACTTC.

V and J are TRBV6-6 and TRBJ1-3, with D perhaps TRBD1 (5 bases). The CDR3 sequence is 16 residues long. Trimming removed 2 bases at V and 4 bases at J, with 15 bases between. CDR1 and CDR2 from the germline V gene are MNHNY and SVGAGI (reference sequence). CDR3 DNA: TGTGCCAGCAGTTACCCCGGCCAGGGAGGAGGAAACACCATATATTTT. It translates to CASSYPGQGGGNTIYF.

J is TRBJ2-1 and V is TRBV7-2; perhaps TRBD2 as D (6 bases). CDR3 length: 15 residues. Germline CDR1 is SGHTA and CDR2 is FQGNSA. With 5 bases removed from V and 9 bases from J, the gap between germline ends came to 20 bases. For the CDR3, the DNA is TGTGCCAGCAGCCTCCAAGGACTAAACGCCGGTGAGCAGTTCTTC. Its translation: CASSLQGLNAGEQFF.

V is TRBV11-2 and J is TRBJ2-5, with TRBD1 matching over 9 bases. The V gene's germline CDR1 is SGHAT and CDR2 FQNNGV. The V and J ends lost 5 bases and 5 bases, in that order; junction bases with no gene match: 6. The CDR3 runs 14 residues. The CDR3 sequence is CASSKDRGGETQYF. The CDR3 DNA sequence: TGTGCCAGCAGCAAAGACAGGGGGGGGGAGACCCAGTACTTC.

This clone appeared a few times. The DNA of the CDR3 is TGTGCCAGCTCGGGACAGGACGCCGCAAAGTACTTC. It codes for CASSGQDAAKYF. The chain uses TRBV19 and TRBJ2-7; 8 bases match TRBD1. V lost 9 bases, J lost 11 bases, and 12 bases stayed unmatched. The germline CDR1 and CDR2 sequences are LNHDA and SQIVND (reference sequence). This CDR3 is 12 amino acids long.

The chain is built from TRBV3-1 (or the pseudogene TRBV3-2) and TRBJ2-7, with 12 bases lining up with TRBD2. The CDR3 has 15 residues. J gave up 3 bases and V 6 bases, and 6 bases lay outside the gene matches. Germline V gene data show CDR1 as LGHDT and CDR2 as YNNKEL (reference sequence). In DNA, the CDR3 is TGTGCCAGCAGACGACAGACTAGCGGGAGCTACGAGCAGTACTTC. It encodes CASRRQTSGSYEQYF.

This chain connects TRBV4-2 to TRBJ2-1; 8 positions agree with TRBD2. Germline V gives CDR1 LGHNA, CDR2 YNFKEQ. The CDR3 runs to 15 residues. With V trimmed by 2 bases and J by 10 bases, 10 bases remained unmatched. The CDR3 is CASSQTREGSREQFF. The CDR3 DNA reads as TGTGCCAGCAGCCAAACACGGGAGGGCAGCAGGGAGCAGTTCTTC.

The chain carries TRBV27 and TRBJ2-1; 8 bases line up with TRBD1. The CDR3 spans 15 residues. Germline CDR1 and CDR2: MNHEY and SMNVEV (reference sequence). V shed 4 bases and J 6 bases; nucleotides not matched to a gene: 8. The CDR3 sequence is CASSYSDRAPNEQFF. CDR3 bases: TGTGCCAGCAGTTATTCGGACAGGGCCCCCAATGAGCAGTTCTTC.